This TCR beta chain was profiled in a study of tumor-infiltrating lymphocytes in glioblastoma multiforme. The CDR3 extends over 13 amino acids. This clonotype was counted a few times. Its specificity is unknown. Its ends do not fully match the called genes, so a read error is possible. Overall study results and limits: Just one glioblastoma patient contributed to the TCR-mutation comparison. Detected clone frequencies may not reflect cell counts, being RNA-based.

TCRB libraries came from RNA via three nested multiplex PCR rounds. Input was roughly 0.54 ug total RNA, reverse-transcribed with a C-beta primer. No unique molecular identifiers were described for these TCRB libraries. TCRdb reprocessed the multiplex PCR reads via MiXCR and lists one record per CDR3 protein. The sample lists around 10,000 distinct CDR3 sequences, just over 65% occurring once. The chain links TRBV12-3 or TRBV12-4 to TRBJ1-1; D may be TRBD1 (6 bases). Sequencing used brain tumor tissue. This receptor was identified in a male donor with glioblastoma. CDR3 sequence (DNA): TGTGCCAGCGGTTTGAGCAGGGGAACTGGAGCTTTCTTT. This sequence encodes CASGLSRGTGAFF.